The 31 T cell receptor beta chains listed next were all sequenced from one sample in a study of CD8 T cells in ankylosing spondylitis. TCRdb passed the 5' RACE reads through MiXCR, listing each CDR3 protein once. This sample has hundreds of thousands of distinct CDR3 sequences, with approximately 7.6% found just once. The sequenced material came from blood, either unsorted or a sorted T cell fraction (not recorded which). These TCRs come from a female donor with ankylosing spondylitis or in good health (not recorded which).

This clonotype was counted ten times or more. The chain carries TRBV15 and TRBJ2-5, with D possibly matching TRBD2 (6 bases). Trimming removed 3 bases from V and 2 bases from J, with 10 bases in between. The CDR3 is made up of 14 amino acids. CDR1 LNHNV and CDR2 YYDKDF come from the germline V gene (reference sequence). The CDR3 DNA follows: TGTGCCACCAGCAGGGGGACTTTACAAGAGACCCAGTACTTC. Amino acid sequence: CATSRGTLQETQYF.

This clonotype was seen many times. The chain uses TRBV7-8 and TRBJ2-1; TRBD1 aligns across 8 bases. The V and J ends lost 5 bases and 6 bases, in that order; junction bases with no gene match: 9. The germline V gene encodes CDR1 SGHVS and CDR2 FQNEAQ. CDR3 size: 15 residues. The CDR3 spells CASSPGQEVGNEQFF. The CDR3 nucleotides are TGTGCCAGCAGCCCGGGACAGGAAGTTGGCAATGAGCAGTTCTTC.

This clonotype was seen at least ten times. V is TRBV3-1 and J is TRBJ2-2, with 12 bases fitting TRBD2. Trimming at V came to 4 bases and at J to 5 bases, leaving 5 bases not matched to a gene. The CDR3 runs to 16 residues. Germline-derived CDR1 and CDR2 are LGHDT and YNNKEL (reference sequence). The CDR3 nucleotides read TGTGCCAGCAGCCTTGGACTAGCGGGATTAACCGGGGAGCTGTTTTTT. This codes for CASSLGLAGLTGELFF.

This clonotype appeared many times. The genes are TRBV7-9 and TRBJ2-1, with a weak D call TRBD2 (5 bases). The V end lost 3 bases, the J end lost 10 bases, and 10 bases lay between the germline ends. Germline V gives CDR1 SEHNR, CDR2 FQNEAQ (reference sequence). CDR3 size: 12 residues. Here the CDR3 reads CASSFGASEQFF. The DNA of the CDR3 is TGTGCCAGCAGCTTTGGAGCTAGCGAGCAGTTCTTC.

Ten or more counts support this clonotype. V is TRBV15 and J is TRBJ2-2; 8 nucleotides line up with TRBD2. CDR1 LNHNV and CDR2 YYDKDF come from the germline V gene (reference sequence). The CDR3 is made up of 17 amino acids. V lost 0 bases to trimming and J lost 3 bases; unmatched junction nucleotides: 6. Written as DNA, the CDR3 is TGTGCCACCAGCAGAGATTATACTAGCGGTTACACCGGGGAGCTGTTTTTT. As protein: CATSRDYTSGYTGELFF.

This clonotype has more than one count but fewer than ten. V gene TRBV28 combines with J gene TRBJ2-7; tentative D call: TRBD1 (5 bases). The CDR3 runs to 12 residues. Germline V gene sequence: CDR1 MDHEN, CDR2 SYDVKM. Trimming shortened V by 6 bases and J by 3 bases, and 9 bases separated the two germline ends. CDR3 DNA: TGTGCCAGCAGCCGACAGTTCTACGAGCAGTACTTC. Translating gives CASSRQFYEQYF.

At least ten counts were recorded for this clonotype. This chain links TRBV2 with TRBJ2-7, with a possible D match to TRBD1 (5 bases). Germline lookup yields CDR1 SNHLY and CDR2 FYNNEI. V dropped 5 bases and J dropped 12 bases, with 17 bases sitting between them. The CDR3 loop spans 12 amino acids. The CDR3 protein is CASSIPPGIPYF. The CDR3 DNA is TGTGCCAGCAGTATACCCCCAGGGATACCGTACTTC.

This clonotype was found many times. V usage is TRBV7-9 and J usage is TRBJ2-3; 8 bases match TRBD2. Germline CDR1 SEHNR, CDR2 FQNEAQ (reference sequence). Losses at the gene ends were 0 bases for V and 4 bases for J; bases not matched to a gene: 3. There are 15 residues in the CDR3. The CDR3 DNA reads TGTGCCAGCAGCTTAGCGGGAGCGGGAGCAGATACGCAGTATTTT. It is translated as CASSLAGAGADTQYF.

Comments on this clonotype: A read error may explain this, as a much larger clone is one base away. The V gene is TRBV29-1, the J gene TRBJ2-5; the D gene is possibly TRBD2 (6 bases). The CDR3 has 13 residues. The V gene's germline CDR1 is SQVTM and CDR2 ANQGSEA. The CDR3 reads CSALEMGGEIQYF. The CDR3 DNA reads as TGCAGCGCACTAGAAATGGGAGGAGAGATCCAGTACTTC.

In its sample, this clonotype was seen many times. The chain is built from TRBV30 and TRBJ2-1; 7 bases align to TRBD2. Trimming removed 2 bases from V and 4 bases from J; junction bases left unmatched: 5. CDR3 length equals 14 residues. Germline assignment: CDR1 GTSNPN and CDR2 SVGIG (reference sequence). CDR3 region: CAWSRGGRYNEQFF. DNA for the CDR3: TGTGCCTGGAGTCGAGGCGGGAGATACAATGAGCAGTTCTTC.

This clonotype occurred many times. The chain carries TRBV7-2 and TRBJ1-2, with D tentatively TRBD1 (5 bases). The length of the CDR3 is 16 residues. The ends were cut back, 2 bases at V and 4 bases at J, with 17 bases in the middle. Germline V gene data show CDR1 as SGHTA and CDR2 as FQGNSA. The CDR3 DNA sequence: TGTGCCAGCAGCTTAATTTCTGGGGGGGTGGGCTATGGCTACACCTTC. As protein: CASSLISGGVGYGYTF.

The chain employs TRBV7-9 and TRBJ2-1, with 8 positions matching TRBD2. The CDR3 runs 17 residues. The ends lost 1 base at V and 2 bases at J; junction bases unmatched: 7. Germline V gene lookup returns CDR1 SEHNR and CDR2 FQNEAQ (reference sequence). The CDR3 DNA reads as TGTGCCAGCAGCTTAGTCGCAAGCGGGAGACCCTACAATGAGCAGTTCTTC. The encoded protein is CASSLVASGRPYNEQFF.

Concerning this clonotype: Just one base apart from a much larger clone, this may be a read error. This rearrangement joins TRBV20-1 to TRBJ2-7, with 8 nucleotides matching TRBD1. The V gene's germline CDR1 is DFQATT and CDR2 SNEGSKA (reference sequence). The CDR3 sequence is 15 residues long. The V segment lost 5 bases and the J segment 3 bases; nucleotides outside the gene matches: 12. The CDR3 DNA reads TGCAGTGCTCCCAAATTAGGACAGGGCTACTACGAGCAGTACTTC. This gives the protein CSAPKLGQGYYEQYF.

This clonotype occurred many times. CDR3 bases: TGTGCCAGCAGCTTAGATAGGGGAGAACGGCTAAATCAGCCCCAGCATTTT. This encodes CASSLDRGERLNQPQHF. V and J are TRBV5-5 and TRBJ1-5, with D maybe TRBD1 (5 bases). This CDR3 region has 17 residues. V was cut by 2 bases and J by 4 bases, with 19 bases left in between. Germline V lookup: CDR1 SGHKS, CDR2 YYEKEE (reference sequence).

In the case of this clonotype: At one end the junction does not follow the germline gene, possibly because of a read error. The chain carries TRBV7-2 and TRBJ1-1; D not certain. Germline loops: CDR1 SGHTA, CDR2 FQGNSA. The CDR3 is 12 residues long. The chain's CDR3 is CAGSPANTEAFF. The CDR3 DNA sequence: TGTGCCGGCAGCCCCGCAAACACTGAAGCTTTCTTT. Full variable domain (missing parts from reference TRBV7-2 and TRBJ1-1): GAGVSQSPSNKVTEKGKDVELRCDPISGHTALYWYRQSLGQGLEFLIYFQGNSAPDKSGLPSDRFSAERTGGSVSTLTIQRTQQEDSAVYLCAGSPANTEAFFGQGTRLTVV.

This clonotype was seen many times. The chain uses TRBV3-1 and TRBJ1-1; possibly TRBD1 for D (5 bases). Trimming took 1 base from V and 4 from J, leaving 13 bases between them. CDR3 size: 15 residues. Germline CDR1 reads LGHDT; CDR2 reads YNNKEL (reference sequence). The CDR3 here is CASSQGHKRGTEAFF. Written as DNA, the CDR3 is TGTGCCAGCAGCCAAGGTCACAAAAGGGGCACTGAAGCTTTCTTT. Full variable domain (missing parts from reference TRBV3-1 and TRBJ1-1): DTAVSQTPKYLVTQMGNDKSIKCEQNLGHDTMYWYKQDSKKFLKIMFSYNNKELIINETVPNRFSPKSPDKAHLNLHINSLELGDSAVYFCASSQGHKRGTEAFFGQGTRLTVV.

This clonotype was recorded many times. This chain uses TRBV7-2 with TRBJ1-2; the D is unclear. Germline CDR1 is SGHTA and CDR2 is FQGNSA. CDR3 length: 13 residues. V lost 0 bases to trimming and J lost 4 bases, with 6 bases between them. This CDR3 is CASSLAALYGYTF. CDR3 nucleotides: TGTGCCAGCAGCTTAGCGGCCCTCTATGGCTACACCTTC.

In this sample, this clonotype turned up many times. This chain links TRBV5-6 with TRBJ1-2; D gene unclear. CDR1 is SGHDT and CDR2 is YYEEEE in the germline V gene. The CDR3 extends over 13 amino acids. The V end lost 6 bases, the J end lost 0 bases, and 9 bases lay between the germline ends. CDR3: CASIYGTNYGYTF. As DNA, the CDR3 is TGTGCCAGCATCTACGGTACTAACTATGGCTACACCTTC.

At least ten counts were recorded for this clonotype. The chain joins TRBV12-3 or TRBV12-4 to TRBJ2-7; D is tentatively TRBD1 or TRBD2 (5 bases each). The CDR3 runs 15 residues. The ends were cut back, 3 bases at V and 1 base at J, with 13 bases in the middle. The CDR3 spells CASSFRGPKSYEQYF. The CDR3 coding sequence is TGTGCCAGCAGTTTCCGGGGACCGAAATCCTACGAGCAGTACTTC.

This clonotype has ten or more counts. This rearrangement joins TRBV6-6 to TRBJ2-5; the D gene is possibly TRBD1 (5 bases). V lost 5 bases to trimming and J lost 4 bases, with 11 bases between them. This CDR3 has 13 amino acids. Germline CDR1 MNHNY, CDR2 SVGAGI (reference sequence). The CDR3 nucleotides read TGTGCCAGCAGTCCCCGACAGCCAGAGACCCAGTACTTC. Residues: CASSPRQPETQYF.

Many counts were recorded for this clonotype. V is TRBV9 and J is TRBJ2-1; the D gene is possibly TRBD2 (6 bases). The CDR3 extends over 17 amino acids. In germline, CDR1 is SGDLS, CDR2 YYNGEE. Trimming took off 4 bases at V and 0 bases at J, with 17 bases between the two ends. CDR3 nucleotide sequence: TGTGCCAGCAGCCCCCGGGTGGCGGGAAGCTCCTACAATGAGCAGTTCTTC. This translates into CASSPRVAGSSYNEQFF.

This clonotype was observed a few times. The J gene is TRBJ1-3, the V gene TRBV11-2; a possible D gene is TRBD1 (6 bases). The V end was cut by 1 base, the J end by 1 base, with 17 bases between. The V gene's germline CDR1 is SGHAT and CDR2 FQNNGV. The CDR3 consists of 18 residues. The CDR3, as DNA: TGTGCCAGCAGCTTAGCTCTCCTCCGAGGGGGATCTGGAAACACCATATATTTT. This translates into CASSLALLRGGSGNTIYF.

This clonotype was counted many times. This sequence joins TRBV4-3 and TRBJ1-2; weak D call: TRBD1 (6 bases). V was trimmed by 1 base and J by 2 bases, leaving 8 bases between them. The CDR3 runs to 14 residues. Germline V gene sequence: CDR1 LGHNA, CDR2 YSLEER. The CDR3 protein is CASSQARGNYGYTF. CDR3 sequence (DNA): TGCGCCAGCAGCCAAGCCAGGGGCAACTATGGCTACACCTTC.

There are many counts of this clonotype. A read error may account for a junction end that differs from germline. The chain couples TRBV7-7 to TRBJ2-3; 11 bases align to TRBD2. Germline V gene data show CDR1 as SSHAT and CDR2 as FNYEAQ (reference sequence). The CDR3 runs 14 residues. The CDR3 sequence is CASSMTSGADTQYF. Written as DNA, the CDR3 is TGTGCTAGCAGCATGACTAGCGGGGCGGATACGCAGTATTTT.

The chain recombines TRBV12-3 or TRBV12-4 with TRBJ1-3, with D tentatively TRBD1 (6 bases). Trimming removed 0 bases at V and 1 base at J, with 13 bases between. The CDR3 has 17 residues. The CDR3 bases are TGTGCCAGCAGTTTAGCGCTAGGGACAACTTCTGGAAACACCATATATTTT. Residues: CASSLALGTTSGNTIYF.

This clonotype was detected only a few times. The chain joins TRBV3-1 to TRBJ2-7; 7 bases are shared with TRBD2. Per the germline V gene, CDR1 is LGHDT and CDR2 is YNNKEL (reference sequence). CDR3 length: 14 amino acids. V was pared by 6 bases and J by 1 base, with 6 bases of the junction left unmatched. The DNA of the CDR3 is TGTGCCAGCAGTTCCGGGACTAATTCCTACGAGCAGTACTTC. The encoded protein is CASSSGTNSYEQYF.

This clonotype was seen at least ten times. V usage is TRBV20-1 and J usage is TRBJ2-5; 7 nucleotides line up with TRBD2. CDR3 length equals 15 residues. V lost 2 bases, J lost 2 bases, and 8 bases stayed unmatched. Germline lookup yields CDR1 DFQATT and CDR2 SNEGSKA (reference sequence). In DNA, the CDR3 is TGCAGTGCTAGACAACCTCTAGCGGAGCAAGAGACCCAGTACTTC. Its translation is CSARQPLAEQETQYF.

At least ten counts were recorded for this clonotype. The J gene is TRBJ2-7, the V gene TRBV7-2; TRBD1 or TRBD2 may be the D gene (6 bases each). Between the trimmed V and J ends, which lost 3 bases and 5 bases, there was a span of 17 bases. Germline CDR1 and CDR2: SGHTA and FQGNSA. The CDR3 has 15 amino acids. This CDR3 is CASSFTLGRGHEQYF. In DNA, the CDR3 is TGTGCCAGCAGCTTTACCCTCGGACGGGGGCACGAGCAGTACTTC.

This clonotype showed up just a few times. The chain combines TRBV6-4 with TRBJ2-2; tentatively, D is TRBD2 (6 bases). This CDR3 comprises 15 residues. Germline V gene lookup returns CDR1 MRHNA and CDR2 SNTAGT. The ends were cut back, 6 bases at V and 4 bases at J, with 15 bases in the middle. The CDR3 nucleotides read TGTGCCAGCAGGCTGGCCGGAGGGCCCACCGGGGAGCTGTTTTTT. Translating it yields CASRLAGGPTGELFF.

This clonotype was seen at least ten times. The chain combines TRBV4-3 with TRBJ1-4; 10 bases align to TRBD1. J lost 8 bases, V lost 4 bases, and 7 bases had no gene match. The length of the CDR3 is 15 residues. Germline lookup yields CDR1 LGHNA and CDR2 YSLEER. The CDR3 DNA follows: TGCGCCAGCAGCCGATGGACAGGGGGTACGGAAAAACTGTTTTTT. It encodes CASSRWTGGTEKLFF.

This clonotype was observed many times. The rearrangement joins TRBV28 to TRBJ2-6, with TRBD2 identical over 12 bases. CDR3 size: 19 residues. Germline CDR1 is MDHEN and CDR2 is SYDVKM. With V trimmed by 4 bases and J by 0 bases, 7 bases remained unmatched. The CDR3 sequence: CASSSPGLAGRSGANVLTF. Written as DNA, the CDR3 is TGTGCCAGCAGTTCGCCCGGACTAGCGGGGCGCTCTGGGGCCAACGTCCTGACTTTC.